This T cell receptor beta chain comes out of a study of CD8+ T cells in alopecia areata. Once RNA had been extracted, it was reverse transcribed into cDNA to act as the sequencing template. Repertoires were generated with immunoSEQ multiplex PCR, while TCRdb's copy carries only in-frame clones and drops some. Found here are 150,000 to 200,000 clones, over 50% of them singletons; the top ten hold 14% to 15%. CDR3 length: 12 amino acids. V shed 6 bases and J shed 6 bases, with 10 bases lying between them. Looked up from germline, CDR1 is MNHNS and CDR2 is SASEGT. The genes are TRBV6-1 and TRBJ2-3; D may be TRBD1 (5 bases). The sample here was CD4+ T cells sorted from blood, taken at week 0. The sequence came from a human donor with alopecia areata. The CDR3 sequence is CASSSGPDTQYF. CDR3 sequence (DNA): TGTGCCAGCAGCTCAGGGCCGGATACGCAGTATTTT.